This T cell receptor beta chain was found in a study of cytomegalovirus exposure and HLA in healthy donors. Germline loops: CDR1 SGHRS, CDR2 YFSETQ. This CDR3 has 16 amino acids. Trimming removed 1 base at V and 0 bases at J, with 11 bases between. TCRdb's copy holds only in-frame clones and misses some; the assay was immunoSEQ multiplex PCR. The table includes some 43,000 clones, 80% to 95% detected once. The chain uses TRBV5-1 and TRBJ2-1; D is ambiguous. The sequenced sample consisted of PBMCs. This TCR was sampled from a man between 18 and 35 years old in good health and CMV-seronegative. In nucleotides, the CDR3 is TGCGCCAGCAGCTTGCAGGCGCTGAGCTCCTACAATGAGCAGTTCTTC. As protein: CASSLQALSSYNEQFF.